What follows are 10 T cell receptor beta chains derived from one specimen sequenced in a study of T cell responses to AZD1222 COVID-19 vaccine. Method: immunoSEQ multiplex PCR; TCRdb's copy keeps in-frame clones and lacks some. The top ten hold 3% to 3.5% of the sample, which has 150,000 to 250,000 clones, roughly nine tenths seen once. Sequences were derived from peripheral blood, sampled 28 days after the second AZD1222 dose. Receptors were obtained from an adult who received the AZD1222 COVID-19 vaccine.

The genes are TRBV7-3 and TRBJ2-7, with TRBD2 identical over 11 bases. V shed 2 bases and J 4 bases; nucleotides not matched to a gene: 4. The CDR3 length is 15 residues. Germline CDR1 is SGHTA and CDR2 is FQGTGA. The DNA of the CDR3 is TGTGCCAGCAGCTTAGGTGGGACTAGCGGATACGAGCAGTACTTC. Translating gives CASSLGGTSGYEQYF.

The J gene is TRBJ1-2, the V gene TRBV29-1, with TRBD1 identical over 9 bases. V lost 7 bases and J lost 7; bases outside the gene matches: 7. The CDR3 covers 12 residues. The germline V gene encodes CDR1 SQVTM and CDR2 ANQGSEA. The CDR3 DNA sequence: TGCAGCGGGGGACAGGGAAGAAGTGGCTACACCTTC. Encoded protein: CSGGQGRSGYTF. Variable domain in full (rest from reference TRBV29-1 and TRBJ1-2): SAVISQKPSRDICQRGTSLTIQCQVDSQVTMMFWYRQQPGQSLTLIATANQGSEATYESGFVIDKFPISRPNLTFSTLTVSNMSPEDSSIYLCSGGQGRSGYTFGSGTRLTVV.

For this clone: The junction does not match germline at one end; this may be a read error. The rearrangement links TRBV7-7 to TRBJ2-1, with TRBD1 matching 10 bases. Germline V gene data show CDR1 as SSHAT and CDR2 as FNYEAQ (reference sequence). The CDR3 spans 15 residues. For the CDR3, the DNA is TGTGCTAGCAGCCGGGGACAGGGGAGCAACAATGAGCAGTTCTTC. Protein: CASSRGQGSNNEQFF.

Only one count was recorded for this clone. The rearrangement uses TRBV12-3 or TRBV12-4 and TRBJ1-1; no reliable D call. The length of the CDR3 is 13 residues. The V end was cut by 6 bases, the J end by 6 bases, with 14 bases between. As DNA, the CDR3 is TGTGCCAGCAGCCCTACACGGAGGTCTGAAGCTTTCTTT. As protein: CASSPTRRSEAFF.

For the CDR3, the DNA is TGTGCCAGCAGTCGCCTCAGGAGCTCCTACGAGCAGTACTTC. It yields the protein CASSRLRSSYEQYF. This chain connects TRBV3-1 (or the pseudogene TRBV3-2) to TRBJ2-7; D remains unclear. CDR3 length: 14 residues. CDR1 is LGHDT, CDR2 YNNKEL, per germline (reference sequence). V lost 6 bases and J lost 0, with 12 bases in between.

The V and J genes are TRBV3-1 (or the pseudogene TRBV3-2) and TRBJ2-7, with no clear D. Germline V gene lookup returns CDR1 LGHDT and CDR2 YNNKEL (reference sequence). The ends were cut back, 1 base at V and 4 bases at J, with 20 bases in the middle. CDR3 size: 17 residues. The CDR3 is CASSQAPLGTEPYEQYF. The CDR3 DNA is TGTGCCAGCAGCCAAGCCCCCTTAGGCACGGAACCTTACGAGCAGTACTTC.

The chain combines TRBV27 with TRBJ1-6; D is possibly TRBD1 (5 bases). Germline lookup yields CDR1 MNHEY and CDR2 SMNVEV (reference sequence). V lost 3 bases to trimming and J lost 7 bases, with 13 bases between them. This CDR3 region has 15 residues. CDR3 sequence reads: CASSFQGGGNSPLHF. For the CDR3, the DNA is TGTGCCAGCAGTTTTCAGGGCGGGGGGAATTCACCCCTCCACTTT.

The chain has TRBV28 and TRBJ1-2, with 9 bases identical to TRBD1. V lost 6 bases and J lost 4; bases outside the gene matches: 21. CDR1 is MDHEN, CDR2 SYDVKM, per germline. This CDR3 contains 19 residues. CDR3 in amino acids: CASSYFGGTGTSLGYGYTF. For the CDR3, the DNA is TGTGCCAGCAGCTATTTCGGGGGGACAGGGACCAGCCTAGGCTATGGCTACACCTTC.

This clone was counted once. V is TRBV14 and J is TRBJ2-2; D might be TRBD1 (5 bases). The CDR3 length is 12 residues. Deletions cut 6 bases from V and 7 bases from J, with 9 bases between. The V gene's germline CDR1 is SGHDN and CDR2 FVKESK. The CDR3 protein is CASRQQGGELFF. For the CDR3, the DNA is TGTGCCAGCAGGCAGCAGGGCGGGGAGCTGTTTTTT.

The chain couples TRBV3-1 (or the pseudogene TRBV3-2) to TRBJ2-1, with unresolved D. CDR3 length: 17 amino acids. Germline CDR1 reads LGHDT; CDR2 reads YNNKEL (reference sequence). V was clipped by 2 bases and J by 3 bases, with 17 bases between them. This CDR3 reads CASSQSFDSLYYNEQFF. Written as DNA, the CDR3 is TGTGCCAGCAGCCAATCTTTCGACTCGCTCTACTACAATGAGCAGTTCTTC.